The clone carrying this T cell receptor beta chain was recorded a few times. Antigen specificity is unknown. This specimen belongs to a study of T cell repertoires in cytomegalovirus infection. At the level of the study: Signatures in public TCR beta sequences pointed to both CMV infection and matching HLA type. Study conclusions and caveats: Summed frequency of shared TCR beta families picked out CMV carriers who also had the relevant HLA. HLA-C-restricted CMV clonotypes gave the most frequent clonotype in two of eight donors.

One entry per CDR3 protein, called by TCRdb with MiXCR from the reads. The sample holds 250,000 to 300,000 distinct CDR3 sequences, roughly 23% seen once. Sequenced input: PBMCs. The sequence was obtained from a human donor in good health (CMV status not recorded). Some clones in this sample may be carry-over from other donors' samples.

The CDR3 nucleotides are TGTGCCAGCAGCTTTGGGACTAGCGGGAGTATTAATGAGCAGTTCTTC. Its translation: CASSFGTSGSINEQFF. The V and J genes are TRBV11-3 and TRBJ2-1, with 14 bases fitting TRBD2. Per germline, CDR1 SGHNT and CDR2 YENEEA. After removal of 3 bases from V and 7 bases from J, the junction contained 5 bases not matched to a gene. The CDR3 sequence is 16 residues long.